Sequencing of this T cell receptor beta chain was carried out in a study of technical replicates of blood from several donors. Germline CDR1 is SGHRS and CDR2 is YFSETQ. The CDR3 extends over 13 amino acids. Trimming took 2 bases from V and 6 from J, leaving 8 bases between them. TCRdb's copy holds only in-frame clones and misses some; the assay was immunoSEQ multiplex PCR. The data contain 72,000 or so clones, approximately 93% of them singletons. The rearrangement links TRBV5-1 to TRBJ2-2; no reliable D call. Sequenced material: T cells isolated from PBMCs. This receptor was obtained from a human donor in good health. The CDR3 region has the DNA TGCGCCAGCAGCTTCCGGGTATCCGGGGAGCTGTTTTTT. Its translation is CASSFRVSGELFF.